This T cell receptor beta chain was captured by sequencing in a study of shared clonotypes between healthy human individuals. TCRdb keeps only in-frame clones here, not all; method: immunoSEQ multiplex PCR. The sample carries approximately 2,000,000 clones, just under 95% recorded once. Germline CDR1 reads MNHEY; CDR2 reads SMNVEV (reference sequence). Trimming took off 0 bases at V and 6 bases at J, with 21 bases between the two ends. This CDR3 comprises 18 residues. Sequenced material: naive CD4+ T cells from PBMCs. Indicated subset: CD45RA+ positively selected. This receptor was identified in a man between 18 and 29 years old in good health. Some clones in this sample may be carry-over from other donors' samples. The rearrangement joins TRBV27 to TRBJ2-1; perhaps TRBD2 as D (6 bases). The CDR3 region has the DNA TGTGCCAGCAGTTTATCTAACGAGGGAGTGCGGGGTTTCAATGAGCAGTTCTTC. Translating gives CASSLSNEGVRGFNEQFF.